This TCR beta chain emerged from a study of shared clonotypes between healthy human individuals. Study-wide results and limits: Larger estimated richness was generally seen in naive subsets than in memory subsets.

With respect to this clone: What it binds is not known.

The protocol was immunoSEQ multiplex PCR, while the TCRdb copy is restricted to in-frame clones and leaves out a portion. The repertoire includes approximately 2.5 million clones, 90% to 95% of them detected once, and 0.36% sits in the top ten. The CDR3 contains 15 residues. The V end was cut by 6 bases, the J end by 3 bases, with 18 bases between. CDR1 is MNHEY, CDR2 SMNVEV, per germline (reference sequence). This TCR came from a man between 18 and 29 years old in good health. Some clones in this sample may be carry-over from other donors' samples. The rearrangement uses TRBV27 and TRBJ2-7; tentatively, D is TRBD2 (5 bases). Sequencing used naive CD4+ T cells from PBMCs. Subset given: CD45RA+ positively selected. The CDR3 nucleotides are TGTGCCAGCAGGACCAGAAGAGGGATCAGCTACGAGCAGTACTTC. This codes for CASRTRRGISYEQYF.